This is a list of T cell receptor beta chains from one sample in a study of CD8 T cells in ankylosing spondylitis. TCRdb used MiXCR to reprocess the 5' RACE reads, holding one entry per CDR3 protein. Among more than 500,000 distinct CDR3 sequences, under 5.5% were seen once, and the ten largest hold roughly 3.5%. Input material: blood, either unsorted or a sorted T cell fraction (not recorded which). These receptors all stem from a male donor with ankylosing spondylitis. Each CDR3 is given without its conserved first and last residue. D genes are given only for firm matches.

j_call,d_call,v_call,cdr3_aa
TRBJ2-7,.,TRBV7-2,ASSLGAMGYEQY
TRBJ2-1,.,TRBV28,ASSLSPAPEQF
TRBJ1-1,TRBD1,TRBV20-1,SASQTGGDTEAF
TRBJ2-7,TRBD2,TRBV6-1,ASSGMTSGSPYEQY
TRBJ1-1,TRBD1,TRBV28,ASSFSDRVTSRAF
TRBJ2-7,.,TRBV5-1,ASSQSTRWEQY
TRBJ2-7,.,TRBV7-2,ASSFAGRVDEQY
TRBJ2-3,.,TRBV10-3,AISETPGSSDTQY
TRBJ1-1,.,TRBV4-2,ASSQGRQLITLNTEAF
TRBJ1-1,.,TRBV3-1,ASSQASLCRVMNTEAF
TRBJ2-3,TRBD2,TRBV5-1,ASSFASGGGTDTQY
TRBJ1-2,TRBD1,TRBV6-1,ASSERTGGGYT
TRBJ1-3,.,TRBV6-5,ASSYTGIGNTIY
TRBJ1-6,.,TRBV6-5,ASSLAQGYFYNSPLH
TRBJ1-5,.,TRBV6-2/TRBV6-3,ASRKPTELWPQH
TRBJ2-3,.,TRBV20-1,SAGGVVTDTQY
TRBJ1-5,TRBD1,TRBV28,ASSSRTGGWGQPQH
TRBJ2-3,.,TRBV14,ASSQRVSTDTQY
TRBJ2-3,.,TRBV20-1,SASLTGLSTDTQY
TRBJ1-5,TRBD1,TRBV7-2,ASSSGTGENQPQH
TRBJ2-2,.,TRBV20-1,SARENRVGTGELF
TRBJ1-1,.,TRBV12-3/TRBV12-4,ASSLGGPGGAF
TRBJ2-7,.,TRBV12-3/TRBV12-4,ASSPRLVSHEQY
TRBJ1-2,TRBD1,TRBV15,ATSRGDRTNYGYT
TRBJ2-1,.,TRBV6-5,ASSYERRRSSYNEQF
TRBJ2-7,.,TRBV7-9,ASSLGHDGEQY
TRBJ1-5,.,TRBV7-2,ASSFYGQPQH
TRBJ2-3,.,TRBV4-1,ASRKQGSTDTQY
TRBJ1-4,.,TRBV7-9,ASRGGLLEKLF
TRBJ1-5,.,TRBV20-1,SARDLWGKDYSNQPQH
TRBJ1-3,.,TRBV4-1,ASSLSEPSGNTIY
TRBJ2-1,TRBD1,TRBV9,ASSARTGIGHEQF
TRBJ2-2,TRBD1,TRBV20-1,SANTGQITGELF
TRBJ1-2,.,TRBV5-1,ASSSGSYGYT
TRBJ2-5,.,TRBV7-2,ASSLFAETQY
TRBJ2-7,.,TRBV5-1,ASSGRALEQY
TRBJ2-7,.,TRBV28,ASSPPSGVISYEQY
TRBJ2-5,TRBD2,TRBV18,ASSPPGLAGGETQY
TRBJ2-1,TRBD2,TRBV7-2,ASSPRRLAGGNEQF
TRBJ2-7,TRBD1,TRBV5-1,ASSSASGQGYEQY
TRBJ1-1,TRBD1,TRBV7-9,ASRVGGQGTEAF
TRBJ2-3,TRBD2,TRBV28,ASRHPRASGRADTQY
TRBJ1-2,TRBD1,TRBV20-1,SARGQGGYT
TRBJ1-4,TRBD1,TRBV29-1,SVGVGQVGEKLF
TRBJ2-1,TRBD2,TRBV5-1,ASSLPSGGASYNEQF
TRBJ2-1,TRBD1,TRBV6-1,ASQGWQGEREQF
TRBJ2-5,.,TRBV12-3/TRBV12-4,ASSLGAGSQETQY
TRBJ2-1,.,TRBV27,ASARRAVGGYNEQF
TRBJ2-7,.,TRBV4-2,ASSFQGSYEQY
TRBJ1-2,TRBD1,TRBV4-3,ASSHPDRANYGYT
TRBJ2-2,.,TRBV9,ASSAGTPLTHTGELF
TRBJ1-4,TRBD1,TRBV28,ASSQTGIFEKLF
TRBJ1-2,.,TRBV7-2,ASSLNSGDYGYT
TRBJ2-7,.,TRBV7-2,ASSLVDGYEQY
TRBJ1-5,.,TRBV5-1,ASSLAPGAAPQH
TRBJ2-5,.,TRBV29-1,SVVVEETQY
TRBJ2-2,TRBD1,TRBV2,ASSDEGTGTGELF
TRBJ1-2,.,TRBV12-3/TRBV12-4,ASTLTGLYGYT
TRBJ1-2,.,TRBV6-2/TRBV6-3,ASRLDSYGYT